This TCR beta chain was recovered during a study of CD8 T cells in ankylosing spondylitis (dated by TCRdb to about 2017). For the wider study: T cell receptor beta repertoires were profiled in healthy donors and ankylosing spondylitis patients so that disease-linked TCR variants could be found. The full study cohort comprised about 23 ankylosing spondylitis patients and 110 or so healthy donors. Samples of peripheral blood were taken, and for ankylosing spondylitis patients, synovial fluid was collected as well.

In the case of this clonotype: Its antigen is not yet known. Base-call qualities are not available, and no considerably larger clone is one nucleotide away.

The paper's findings and limits, for the study overall: The disease-linked clones were reported as significantly enriched in matched synovial fluid samples from ankylosing spondylitis patients. In peripheral blood, the disease-linked clones were found at relatively low frequencies and had a CD8+ phenotype. Blood from ankylosing spondylitis patients appeared to be characterized by a TCR beta motif made up of several highly homologous amino acid variants. Some motif variants had previously been reported in the synovial fluid and blood of reactive arthritis patients, which suggests shared mechanisms of disease initiation.

The sequencing machine was an Illumina HiSeq 2500. Quantitative 5'-RACE with molecular barcodes was used to prepare TCR beta libraries. On the authors' methods: Disease-linked TCR variants were identified with a new computational method built on a probabilistic model of VDJ rearrangement. In-frame beta chains were kept once TCRdb had trimmed the public reads at Q25 with fastp and called clones with MiXCR. Merged by CDR3 protein, the rows form single entries marked with the most common genes and DNA. What appears here as the V and J calls and clone size reflects TCRdb's work, not the paper's. This sample holds around 450,000 distinct CDR3 sequences; 25% to 30% were observed only once. About 1% of the sample lies in the top ten. The CDR3 has 16 amino acids, counting the end cysteine and phenylalanine. The retained sequence is limited to the CDR3, 48 bases, with the frame set at the first base. Taken from the germline V gene (reference sequence), the CDR1 and CDR2 loops are SGHKS and YYEKEE. V is clipped by 0 bases and J by 1 base, and the sequence between their germline boundaries is 8 bases long.

Rearrangement joined TRBV5-5 to TRBJ2-6, with no reliable assignment of the D segment. This clonotype was sampled from a male donor with ankylosing spondylitis. The sample taken for sequencing was blood, either unsorted or a sorted T cell fraction (not recorded which). CDR3 reads: CASSLEPTSGANVLTF. The bases read TGTGCCAGCAGCTTGGAACCCACATCTGGGGCCAACGTCCTGACTTTC.